This T cell receptor beta chain was found in a study of human T cells and chemical hapten exposure (dated by TCRdb to the early 2020s). Regarding the study in general: Libraries were pooled for sequencing, and variation in per-sample TCR yields was attributed mainly to small differences in library volumes within the pool. From each blood RNA sample, both TCR alpha and TCR beta chains were sequenced. In alopecia patients, the study followed how the peripheral blood TCR repertoire changed in vivo over primary and secondary sensitization to diphenylcyclopropenone (DPC), a hapten. The research as a whole found: The number of TCRs above 1 in 1000 frequency did not change with DPC sensitization; there was no evidence of global repertoire structure alterations. After repeated subsampling, changes were observed in the strength of the expansion versus patch-test correlation and in the threshold at which the correlation became significant.

This clonotype showed up many times. Its antigen remains unidentified. No qualities accompany the bases; no much larger clone lies one base away. Unfractionated whole blood was collected in Tempus Blood RNA tubes, and total RNA was extracted from that blood. As TCR sequencing controls, about five healthy volunteers were used, with blood taken at day 0, 2 weeks and 6 weeks. Library preparation was by 5' RACE. Instrument used: Illumina MiSeq. Library preparation attached unique molecular identifiers to individual cDNA molecules for quantitative, reproducible TCR counting. Per the authors' processing: A median of about 100,000 TCRs per sample was observed, with a range of about 20,000 to 700,000. V, J and CDR3 annotation of the TCR reads was performed with the Decombinator software suite. To make PS versus PT1 abundance plots, every sample was subsampled to the same number of TCRs (28,000). Expanded TCRs were defined as absent before sensitization and observed at least eight times at the 2-week time point. TCRdb took the public reads, trimmed them with fastp at Q25, ran MiXCR for clone calling and kept in-frame beta chains. When rows share a CDR3 protein, they turn into one entry using the most common DNA and genes. The V and J calls, along with clone size, are taken from TCRdb and not from the paper's own processing. Present in this sample are roughly 81,000 distinct CDR3 sequences, approximately 8% of which were seen just once. Together, the top ten hold around 2.3% of the sample.

Looking up the germline V gene yields CDR1 SGHAT and CDR2 FQNNGV. There are 16 amino acids in the CDR3, from cysteine to phenylalanine inclusive. Only CDR3 DNA is held: 48 bases, read in frame from base 1. V is pared back by 5 bases and J by 5 bases, with 20 bases lying between the germline termini. The source is a male donor in good health. The sequence links TRBV11-2 to TRBJ2-3, with the D gene possibly TRBD1 or TRBD2, each one fitting 6 bases. The CDR3 protein is CASSPPWGAEKDTQYF. The DNA sequence is as follows: TGTGCCAGCAGCCCACCGTGGGGGGCTGAGAAAGATACGCAGTATTTT.